This TCR beta chain was recorded in a study of cytomegalovirus exposure and HLA in healthy donors. In the study overall: The roughly 110 validation repertoires were reported in a later analysis to have been generated on the same platform as the approximately 700 first-cohort repertoires. Study-level results: Both high specificity and high sensitivity reportedly marked the classifier's diagnosis of cytomegalovirus status. The investigators catalogued about 170 TCR beta chains as cytomegalovirus-associated. A few CMV-associated chains were confirmed in vitro to be specific for CMV antigens.

The germline V and J ends were trimmed by 4 bases and 7 bases, with 14 bases remaining between them. The CDR3 length is 14 residues. Germline loops: CDR1 WNHNN, CDR2 SYGVQD (reference sequence). This clone was recorded a few times. Its antigen remains unknown. The protocol was immunoSEQ multiplex PCR, while the TCRdb copy is restricted to in-frame clones and leaves out a portion. The sample consists of approximately 260,000 clones, about 86% of them appearing once. The sequenced sample consisted of PBMCs. The TCR sequence derives from a woman aged 18 to 35 in good health and CMV-seronegative. The J gene is TRBJ1-5, the V gene TRBV10-1; perhaps TRBD1 as D (6 bases). The CDR3 DNA is TGCGCCAGCAGTGCCGGACAGAGGGGGCAGCCCCAGCATTTT. This codes for CASSAGQRGQPQHF.